This T cell receptor (beta chain) was found in a study of T cell clonality in common variable immunodeficiency. Study outcomes and limitations: Shared TCRbeta clones were fewer between CVID subjects than controls. In common variable immunodeficiency, TCR beta chains reportedly carried fewer deletions and N-nucleotide insertions.

Caucasian heritage predominated among both patients and controls. As to this clone: Its antigen is still unknown. The observed sequence ends 3 residues before the CDR3 terminus, with the missing tail filled in from the germline J gene.

CVID and control samples used equivalent genomic DNA input. Repertoires were generated with immunoSEQ multiplex PCR, while TCRdb's copy carries only in-frame clones and drops some. The record shows about 52,000 clones for this sample, with no singletons present. V gave up 6 bases and J gave up 6 bases, with 15 bases separating them. Germline V gene data show CDR1 as SNHLY and CDR2 as FYNNEI. The CDR3 is 13 amino acids. The receptor's source is a person between 18 and 75 years old in good health. This chain uses TRBV2 with TRBJ2-7; possible D gene TRBD1, 6 bases. The sequenced sample was peripheral blood mononuclear cells. This CDR3 is CASRPLTGLEQYF. The sequenced part of the CDR3 DNA is TGTGCCAGCAGGCCGCTAACAGGGCTCGAG.